This TCR beta chain comes out of a study of blood T cell repertoires in COVID-19. As for the study in general: The United States, Italy and Spain were the sources of the acute and convalescent COVID-19 samples.

The V gene lost 2 bases and the J gene lost 3 bases, with 18 bases spanning the gap. CDR3 length equals 16 residues. Germline V gene data show CDR1 as SGHRS and CDR2 as YFSETQ. As originally analysed: The authors estimated nucleated cell counts from reference gene primer amplification. The protocol was immunoSEQ multiplex PCR, while the TCRdb copy is restricted to in-frame clones and leaves out a portion. Clonal size and the V and J genes are those of that table, whereas D and trimming came from the DNA. This sample carries 200,000 or so clones, less than 90% of them seen once, and the ten largest clones take under 2.5%.

Sequencing was carried out using peripheral blood. V and J are TRBV5-1 and TRBJ2-7, with a possible D match to TRBD2 (5 bases). The clonotype originates from a man aged 65 to 79 with active or convalescent COVID-19. The CDR3: CASSFVVASQNYEQYF. CDR3 bases: TGCGCCAGCAGCTTTGTGGTAGCGAGCCAAAACTACGAGCAGTACTTC.